Described below is a single T cell receptor (beta chain) sequence and its context. This CDR3 comprises 16 residues. V lost 6 bases and J lost 1, with 19 bases in between. In germline, CDR1 is LNHDA, CDR2 SQIVND (reference sequence). This specimen comes from a study of blood T cell repertoires in COVID-19. Study background: T cells, B-cell-depleted T cells, or PBMCs provided the cDNA or gDNA that served as material.

Assay used: immunoSEQ multiplex PCR; TCRdb lists only in-frame clones, some missing. The sample consists of 210,000 or so clones, roughly nine tenths of them appearing once. This chain links TRBV19 with TRBJ2-7; D is possibly TRBD2 (7 bases). This clonotype was obtained from a woman aged 50 to 65 with acute or convalescent COVID-19. The sequenced sample consisted of peripheral blood. The CDR3 DNA reads TGTGCCAGTAGAAGTGGGGGGGGCTCCCCATCCTACGAGCAGTACTTC. It specifies CASRSGGGSPSYEQYF.